Here is one TCR beta chain with its context. This same CDR3 is encoded by further DNA sequences in the sample. This sample stems from a study of blood T cell repertoires in COVID-19. As for the study in general: Sample material is recorded as cDNA or gDNA derived from T cells, B-cell-depleted T cells, or PBMCs.

TCRdb's table, derived via immunoSEQ multiplex PCR, lists solely in-frame clones and lacks some. The table includes fewer than 150,000 clones, around 79% detected once. CDR3 size: 12 residues. Trimming removed 1 base at V and 7 bases at J, with 7 bases between. Germline V gene lookup returns CDR1 MGHRA and CDR2 YSYEKL. Sequencing was carried out using peripheral blood. The chain recombines TRBV4-1 with TRBJ1-1; D not resolved. The clonotype was recovered from a man aged 50-60 years with acute or convalescent COVID-19. The CDR3 DNA reads as TGCGCCAGCAGCCAAGGCGCAAGTGAAGCTTTCTTT. Translated: CASSQGASEAFF.